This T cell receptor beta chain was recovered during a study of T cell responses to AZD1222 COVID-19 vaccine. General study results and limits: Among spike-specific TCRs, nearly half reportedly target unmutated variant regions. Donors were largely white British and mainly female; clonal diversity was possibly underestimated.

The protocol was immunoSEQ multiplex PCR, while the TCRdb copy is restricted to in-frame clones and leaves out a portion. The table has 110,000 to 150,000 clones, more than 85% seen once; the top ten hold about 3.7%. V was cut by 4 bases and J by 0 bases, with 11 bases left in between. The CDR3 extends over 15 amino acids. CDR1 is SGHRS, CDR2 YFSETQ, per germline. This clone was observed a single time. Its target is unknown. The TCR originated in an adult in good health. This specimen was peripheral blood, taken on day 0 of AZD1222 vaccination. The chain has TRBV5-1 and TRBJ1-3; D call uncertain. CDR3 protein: CASSETPSSGNTIYF. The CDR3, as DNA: TGCGCCAGCAGCGAGACACCAAGCTCTGGAAACACCATATATTTT.